These 24 T cell receptor beta chains came from one sample sequenced in a study of blood T cell repertoires in COVID-19. TCRdb's copy holds only in-frame clones and misses some; the assay was immunoSEQ multiplex PCR. The sample has around 69,000 clones; roughly nine tenths are singletons. The sample taken for sequencing was peripheral blood. All receptors come from a woman in her forties or fifties with active COVID-19.

The V gene is TRBV3-1 (or the pseudogene TRBV3-2), the J gene TRBJ2-3, with 13 bases identical to TRBD2. Germline V gene sequence: CDR1 LGHDT, CDR2 YNNKEL (reference sequence). V lost 1 base and J lost 6; bases outside the gene matches: 1. The CDR3 length is 15 residues. DNA for the CDR3: TGTGCCAGCAGCCAAGGGACTAGCGGGAGTGATACGCAGTATTTT. As protein: CASSQGTSGSDTQYF.

The chain joins TRBV19 to TRBJ2-7, with D maybe TRBD1 (5 bases). Trimming took 4 bases from V and 0 from J, leaving 10 bases between them. CDR3 length: 14 amino acids. Germline V gives CDR1 LNHDA, CDR2 SQIVND (reference sequence). CDR3 protein: CASSRYRSSYEQYF. CDR3 DNA sequence: TGTGCCAGTAGTAGGTACAGGAGCTCCTACGAGCAGTACTTC.

The chain carries TRBV4-1 and TRBJ2-1; 7 bases line up with TRBD1. Germline CDR1 and CDR2: MGHRA and YSYEKL. J lost 4 bases, V lost 3 bases, and 21 bases had no gene match. This CDR3 has 20 amino acids. This CDR3 is CASSHNRDSMARGPYNEQFF. For the CDR3, the DNA is TGCGCCAGCAGCCATAACCGGGACAGCATGGCCCGAGGCCCGTACAATGAGCAGTTCTTC.

The chain combines TRBV29-1 with TRBJ2-3; TRBD2 agrees at 13 bases. This CDR3 comprises 16 residues. J lost 0 bases, V lost 6 bases, and 6 bases had no gene match. CDR1 SQVTM and CDR2 ANQGSEA come from the germline V gene. The CDR3 DNA sequence: TGCAGCGTGAGACTAGCGGGAGGCTCTAGCACAGATACGCAGTATTTT. It yields the protein CSVRLAGGSSTDTQYF.

The rearrangement uses TRBV19 and TRBJ1-5; D not resolved. The germline V gene encodes CDR1 LNHDA and CDR2 SQIVND (reference sequence). Trimming removed 7 bases from V and 2 bases from J, with 9 bases in between. The CDR3 sequence is 13 residues long. The CDR3 region has the DNA TGTGCCAGTATGATAGGAGGCAATCAGCCCCAGCATTTT. This gives the protein CASMIGGNQPQHF.

This chain uses TRBV9 with TRBJ2-7; 7 bases fit TRBD2. The CDR3 contains 14 residues. Per the germline V gene, CDR1 is SGDLS and CDR2 is YYNGEE. The ends lost 0 bases at V and 3 bases at J; junction bases unmatched: 3. The CDR3 loop reads CASSVASGNYEQYF. The CDR3 region has the DNA TGTGCCAGCAGCGTAGCTAGCGGAAACTACGAGCAGTACTTC.

V is TRBV2 and J is TRBJ2-3, with D maybe TRBD2 (5 bases). The germline CDR1 and CDR2 sequences are SNHLY and FYNNEI. The V gene lost 5 bases and the J gene lost 0 bases, with 12 bases spanning the gap. The CDR3 covers 15 residues. The CDR3 protein is CASSTSGFSTDTQYF. CDR3 nucleotide sequence: TGTGCCAGCAGTACCAGCGGATTTAGCACAGATACGCAGTATTTT.

The rearrangement joins TRBV29-1 to TRBJ2-2; D is possibly TRBD2 (6 bases). From germline, CDR1 is SQVTM and CDR2 ANQGSEA. Trimming removed 4 bases from V and 4 bases from J, with 10 bases in between. This CDR3 comprises 13 residues. The CDR3 DNA reads as TGCAGCGTTGGGCTAGCGTCCACCGGGGAGCTGTTTTTT. It codes for CSVGLASTGELFF.

The gene calls are TRBV5-6 and TRBJ2-1, with D possibly being TRBD1 (6 bases). CDR1 is SGHDT and CDR2 is YYEEEE in the germline V gene. The V gene lost 5 bases and the J gene lost 9 bases, with 18 bases spanning the gap. The length of the CDR3 is 14 residues. The DNA for the CDR3 is TGTGCCAGCAGTGGGGGCCCTTTACTGGGTGAGCAGTTCTTC. It codes for CASSGGPLLGEQFF.

This clone was picked up one time. This chain connects TRBV5-4 to TRBJ2-1, with TRBD1 matching over 8 bases. The V segment lost 4 bases and the J segment 8 bases; nucleotides outside the gene matches: 8. Per germline, CDR1 SGHNT and CDR2 YYREEE (reference sequence). The CDR3 sequence is 14 residues long. In nucleotides, the CDR3 is TGTGCCAGCAGCCCAACCGGACAGGGCGATGAGCAGTTCTTC. Translated: CASSPTGQGDEQFF.

The J gene is TRBJ2-7, the V gene TRBV6-9; 8 bases map to TRBD2. V lost 4 bases to trimming and J lost 7 bases; unmatched junction nucleotides: 9. Germline values: CDR1 MNHGY, CDR2 SVAAGI. The CDR3 is 14 amino acids. The CDR3 is CASSWSGGGKEQYF. In DNA, the CDR3 is TGTGCCAGCAGTTGGTCCGGGGGGGGTAAAGAGCAGTACTTC.

The chain combines TRBV7-9 with TRBJ2-7; D is unclear. CDR3 size: 12 residues. V lost 2 bases to trimming and J lost 1 base, with 3 bases between them. Germline CDR1 is SEHNR and CDR2 is FQNEAQ (reference sequence). The CDR3 DNA reads as TGTGCCAGCAGCTTACGGTCCTACGAGCAGTACTTC. Translated: CASSLRSYEQYF.

A few counts support this clone. The genes are TRBV5-1 and TRBJ1-1, with 10 bases fitting TRBD1. This CDR3 comprises 18 residues. V was pared by 4 bases and J by 1 base, with 13 bases of the junction left unmatched. Germline assignment: CDR1 SGHRS and CDR2 YFSETQ. The CDR3 loop is CASSLVWTGGRGNTEAFF. The DNA for the CDR3 is TGCGCCAGCAGCCTCGTGTGGACAGGGGGTCGGGGGAACACTGAAGCTTTCTTT.

This clone was counted a single time. The chain uses TRBV11-2 and TRBJ1-1; D unclear. The CDR3 runs 12 residues. V was trimmed by 8 bases and J by 3 bases, leaving 10 bases between them. The germline V gene encodes CDR1 SGHAT and CDR2 FQNNGV. The CDR3 sequence is CASLNSHTEAFF. In nucleotides, the CDR3 is TGTGCCAGCCTCAACTCCCACACTGAAGCTTTCTTT. Combining the CDR3 with reference TRBV11-2 and TRBJ1-1 gives the whole variable domain EAGVAQSPRYKIIEKRQSVAFWCNPISGHATLYWYQQILGQGPKLLIQFQNNGVVDDSQLPKDRFSAERLKGVDSTLKIQPAKLEDSAVYLCASLNSHTEAFFGQGTRLTVV.

V and J are TRBV4-1 and TRBJ2-5, with 15 bases lining up with TRBD2. Per germline, CDR1 MGHRA and CDR2 YSYEKL. The junction had 5 bases not matched to a gene; V was cut back by 4 bases and J by 5 bases. CDR3 length equals 16 residues. For the CDR3, the DNA is TGCGCCAGCAGCCTCCGGACTAGCGGGAGGGAGGAGACCCAGTACTTC. Translating gives CASSLRTSGREETQYF.

This chain links TRBV4-1 with TRBJ2-5, with TRBD2 matching 7 bases. V was pared by 5 bases and J by 5 bases, with 5 bases of the junction left unmatched. Germline V gene sequence: CDR1 MGHRA, CDR2 YSYEKL. This CDR3 has 13 amino acids. The CDR3 DNA reads TGCGCCAGCAGCAGTGGACTAGTGGAGACCCAGTACTTC. Its protein is CASSSGLVETQYF.

V gene TRBV28 combines with J gene TRBJ1-6, with D unclear. V lost 5 bases and J 10 bases, leaving 15 bases between the germline ends. The CDR3 has 14 amino acids. Germline values: CDR1 MDHEN, CDR2 SYDVKM. Here the CDR3 DNA reads TGTGCCAGCAGTCCAGGCCTCTTTCGATCACCCCTCCACTTT. It encodes CASSPGLFRSPLHF.

This chain links TRBV5-6 with TRBJ2-5; 7 positions match TRBD2. Germline V gives CDR1 SGHDT, CDR2 YYEEEE. This CDR3 spans 15 amino acids. V lost 4 bases and J lost 3; bases outside the gene matches: 9. The CDR3 DNA sequence: TGTGCCAGCAGCGTCCAGGGAGGGAGGGAAGAGACCCAGTACTTC. Its protein product is CASSVQGGREETQYF.

The chain combines TRBV3-1 (or the pseudogene TRBV3-2) with TRBJ2-6, with D possibly TRBD2 on 6 matching bases. Germline V gene sequence: CDR1 LGHDT, CDR2 YNNKEL (reference sequence). This CDR3 is 19 amino acids long. V was cut by 4 bases and J by 2 bases, with 21 bases left in between. The CDR3 sequence: CASSRWFLRGTPGANVLTF. CDR3 in DNA: TGTGCCAGCAGCCGATGGTTTCTTCGGGGGACCCCTGGGGCCAACGTCCTGACTTTC.

The J gene is TRBJ2-3, the V gene TRBV18, with a tentative D call TRBD2 (5 bases). The CDR3 is 14 residues long. CDR1 and CDR2 from the germline V gene are KGHSH and LQKENI. Trimming cost V 0 bases and J 6 bases, with 10 bases left between them. The CDR3 DNA follows: TGTGCCAGCTCACCACCGGTGAGGGCGGATACGCAGTATTTT. It codes for CASSPPVRADTQYF.

The genes are TRBV27 and TRBJ2-1, with 8 bases identical to TRBD2. Germline V lookup: CDR1 MNHEY, CDR2 SMNVEV (reference sequence). Losses at the gene ends were 8 bases for V and 10 bases for J; bases not matched to a gene: 10. This CDR3 is built from 13 residues. CDR3 coding DNA: TGTGCCAGCGGCCAGCGGGAGTCGTGGGAGCAGTTCTTC. Protein product: CASGQRESWEQFF.

This chain links TRBV3-1 (or the pseudogene TRBV3-2) with TRBJ2-7; D might be TRBD2 (6 bases). This CDR3 has 17 residues. Germline values: CDR1 LGHDT, CDR2 YNNKEL (reference sequence). The V end lost 3 bases, the J end lost 0 bases, and 18 bases lay between the germline ends. In DNA form, the CDR3 reads TGTGCCAGCAGCCACCCCCTCGGGGGTCGGAGCTCCTACGAGCAGTACTTC. It codes for CASSHPLGGRSSYEQYF.

The rearrangement links TRBV5-1 to TRBJ2-7; 9 bases align to TRBD1. The CDR3 has 14 residues. Looked up from germline, CDR1 is SGHRS and CDR2 is YFSETQ. Trimming cost V 5 bases and J 6 bases; bases outside gene matches: 9. The CDR3 nucleotides read TGCGCCAGCAGTATGGGACAGGGATTCTCCGAGCAGTACTTC. Its translation: CASSMGQGFSEQYF.

The CDR3 loop reads CASSLGPGQAYEQYF. CDR3 coding DNA: TGTGCCAGCAGCTTAGGGCCGGGACAGGCCTACGAGCAGTACTTC. The chain recombines TRBV11-2 with TRBJ2-7; 8 bases map to TRBD1. The trim removed 1 base at V and 2 bases at J, leaving 4 bases unmatched. The CDR3 contains 15 residues. Germline V gene data show CDR1 as SGHAT and CDR2 as FQNNGV.